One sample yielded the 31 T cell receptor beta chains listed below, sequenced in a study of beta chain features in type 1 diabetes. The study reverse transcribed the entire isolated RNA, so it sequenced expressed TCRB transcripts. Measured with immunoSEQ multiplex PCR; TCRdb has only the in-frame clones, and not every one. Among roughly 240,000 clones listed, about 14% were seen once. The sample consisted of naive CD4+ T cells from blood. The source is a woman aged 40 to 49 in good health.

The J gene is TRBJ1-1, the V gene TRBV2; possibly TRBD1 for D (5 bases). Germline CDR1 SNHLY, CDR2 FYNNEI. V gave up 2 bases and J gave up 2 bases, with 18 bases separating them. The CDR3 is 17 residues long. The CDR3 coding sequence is TGTGCCAGCAGTGAATGGGTGGTAGGGGATCGTAACACTGAAGCTTTCTTT. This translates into CASSEWVVGDRNTEAFF.

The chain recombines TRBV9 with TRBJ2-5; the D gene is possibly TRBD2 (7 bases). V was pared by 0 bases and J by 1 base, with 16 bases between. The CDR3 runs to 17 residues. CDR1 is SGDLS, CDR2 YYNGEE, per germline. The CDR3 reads CASSVATGGRTQETQYF. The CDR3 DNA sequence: TGTGCCAGCAGCGTAGCTACGGGGGGCAGGACCCAAGAGACCCAGTACTTC.

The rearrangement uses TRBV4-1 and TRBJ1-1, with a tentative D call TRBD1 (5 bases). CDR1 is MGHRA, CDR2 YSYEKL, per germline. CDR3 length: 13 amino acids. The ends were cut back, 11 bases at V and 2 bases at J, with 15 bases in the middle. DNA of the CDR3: TGCGCCGGCCGCGGGGGGGGAAACACTGAAGCTTTCTTT. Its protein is CAGRGGGNTEAFF.

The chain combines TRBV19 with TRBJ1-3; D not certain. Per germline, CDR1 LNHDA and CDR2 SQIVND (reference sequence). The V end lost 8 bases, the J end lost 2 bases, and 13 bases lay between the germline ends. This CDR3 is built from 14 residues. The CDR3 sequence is CASGLWGAGNTIYF. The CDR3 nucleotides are TGTGCCAGTGGATTGTGGGGAGCTGGAAACACCATATATTTT.

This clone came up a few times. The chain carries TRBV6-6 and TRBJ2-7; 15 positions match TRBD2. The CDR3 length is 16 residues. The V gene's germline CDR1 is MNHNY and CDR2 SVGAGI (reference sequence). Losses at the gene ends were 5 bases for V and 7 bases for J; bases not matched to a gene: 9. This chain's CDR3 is CASSKGLAGGSGEQYF. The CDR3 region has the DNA TGTGCCAGCAGTAAGGGACTAGCGGGGGGTTCGGGTGAGCAGTACTTC.

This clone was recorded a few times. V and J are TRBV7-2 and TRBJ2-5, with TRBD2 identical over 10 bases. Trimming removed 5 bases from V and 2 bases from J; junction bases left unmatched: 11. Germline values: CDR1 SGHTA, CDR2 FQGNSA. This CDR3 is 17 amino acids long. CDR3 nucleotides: TGTGCCAGCAGCCGTAAACGGCTAGCGGGGGCACAAGAGACCCAGTACTTC. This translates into CASSRKRLAGAQETQYF.

CDR3 residues: CASSFPPDTGGNGYTF. Here the CDR3 DNA reads TGTGCCAGCAGCTTCCCGCCAGACACAGGGGGTAATGGCTACACCTTC. V gene TRBV7-8 combines with J gene TRBJ1-2, with 8 positions matching TRBD1. The CDR3 covers 16 residues. Per germline, CDR1 SGHVS and CDR2 FQNEAQ. V shed 3 bases, J shed 6 bases, and the junction held 12 bases outside the gene matches.

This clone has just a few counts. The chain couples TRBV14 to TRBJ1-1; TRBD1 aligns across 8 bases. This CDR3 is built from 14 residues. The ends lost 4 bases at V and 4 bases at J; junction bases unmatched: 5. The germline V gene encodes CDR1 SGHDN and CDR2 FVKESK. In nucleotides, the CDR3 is TGTGCCAGCAGCCCCAGGGGGCAGGGCACTGAAGCTTTCTTT. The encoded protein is CASSPRGQGTEAFF.

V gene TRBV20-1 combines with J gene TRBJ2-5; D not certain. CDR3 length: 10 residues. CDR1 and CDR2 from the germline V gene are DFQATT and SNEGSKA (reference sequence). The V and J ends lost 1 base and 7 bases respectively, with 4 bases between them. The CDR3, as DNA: TGCAGTGCTAGAGCGGTGACCCAGTACTTC. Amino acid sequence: CSARAVTQYF.

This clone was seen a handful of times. CDR3 DNA sequence: TGTGCCAGCAACCCGGCGGGGGGCGGTGGGGATACGCAGTATTTT. It specifies CASNPAGGGGDTQYF. The chain is built from TRBV9 and TRBJ2-3; 8 nucleotides match TRBD2. J was trimmed by 6 bases and V by 6 bases; bases with no gene match: 12. This CDR3 contains 15 residues. CDR1 SGDLS and CDR2 YYNGEE come from the germline V gene.

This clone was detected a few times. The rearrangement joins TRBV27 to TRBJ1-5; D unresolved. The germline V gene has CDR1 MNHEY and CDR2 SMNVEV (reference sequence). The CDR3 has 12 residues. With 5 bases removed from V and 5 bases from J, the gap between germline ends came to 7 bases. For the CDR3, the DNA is TGTGCCAGCAGTGAGAGGGATCAGCCCCAGCATTTT. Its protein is CASSERDQPQHF.

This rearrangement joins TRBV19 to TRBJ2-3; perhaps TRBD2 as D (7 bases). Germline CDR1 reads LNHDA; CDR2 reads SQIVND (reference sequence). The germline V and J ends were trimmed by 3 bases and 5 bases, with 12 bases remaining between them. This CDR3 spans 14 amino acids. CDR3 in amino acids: CASSMGGPGDTQYF. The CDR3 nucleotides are TGTGCCAGTAGTATGGGGGGGCCGGGAGATACGCAGTATTTT.

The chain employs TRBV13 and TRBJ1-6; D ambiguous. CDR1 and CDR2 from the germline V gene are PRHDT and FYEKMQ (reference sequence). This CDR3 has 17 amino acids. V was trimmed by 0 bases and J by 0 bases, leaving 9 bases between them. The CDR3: CASSLGRGSSYNSPLHF. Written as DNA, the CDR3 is TGTGCCAGCAGCTTAGGCCGAGGGAGCTCCTATAATTCACCCCTCCACTTT.

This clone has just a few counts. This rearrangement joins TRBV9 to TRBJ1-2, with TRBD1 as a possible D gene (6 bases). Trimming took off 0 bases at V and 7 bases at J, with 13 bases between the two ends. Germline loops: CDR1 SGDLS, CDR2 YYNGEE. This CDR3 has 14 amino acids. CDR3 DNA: TGTGCCAGCAGCGTAGGAGGGGGAATGGGTGGCTACACCTTC. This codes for CASSVGGGMGGYTF. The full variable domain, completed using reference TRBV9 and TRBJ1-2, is DSGVTQTPKHLITATGQRVTLRCSPRSGDLSVYWYQQSLDQGLQFLIQYYNGEERAKGNILERFSAQQFPDLHSELNLSSLELGDSALYFCASSVGGGMGGYTFGSGTRLTVV.

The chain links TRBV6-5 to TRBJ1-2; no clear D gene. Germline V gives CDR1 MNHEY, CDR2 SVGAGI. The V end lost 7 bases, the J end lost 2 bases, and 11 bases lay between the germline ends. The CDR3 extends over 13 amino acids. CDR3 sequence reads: CASNAGRNYGYTF. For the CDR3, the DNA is TGTGCCAGCAATGCGGGCCGGAACTATGGCTACACCTTC.

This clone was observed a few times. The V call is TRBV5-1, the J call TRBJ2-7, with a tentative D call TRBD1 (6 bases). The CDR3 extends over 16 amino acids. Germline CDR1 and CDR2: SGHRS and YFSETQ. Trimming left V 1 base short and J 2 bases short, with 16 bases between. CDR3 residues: CASSLLPGDNAYEQYF. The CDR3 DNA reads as TGCGCCAGCAGCTTGTTACCAGGGGACAACGCCTACGAGCAGTACTTC.

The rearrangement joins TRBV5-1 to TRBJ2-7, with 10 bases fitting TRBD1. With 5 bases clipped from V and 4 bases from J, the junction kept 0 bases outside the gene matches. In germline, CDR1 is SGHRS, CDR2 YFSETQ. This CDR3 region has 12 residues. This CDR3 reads CASRGQGYEQYF. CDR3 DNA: TGCGCCAGCAGGGGACAGGGGTACGAGCAGTACTTC.

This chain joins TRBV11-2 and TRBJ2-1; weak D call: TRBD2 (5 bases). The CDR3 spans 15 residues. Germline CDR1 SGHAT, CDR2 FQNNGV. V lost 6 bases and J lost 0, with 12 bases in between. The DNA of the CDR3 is TGTGCCAGCAGAAGCGGCGATAGCTCCTACAATGAGCAGTTCTTC. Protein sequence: CASRSGDSSYNEQFF.

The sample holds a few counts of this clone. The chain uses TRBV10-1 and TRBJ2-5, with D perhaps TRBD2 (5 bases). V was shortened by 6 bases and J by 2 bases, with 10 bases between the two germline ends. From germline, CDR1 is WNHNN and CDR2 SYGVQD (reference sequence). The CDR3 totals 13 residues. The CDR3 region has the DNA TGCGCCAGCAGCAAAGCGGCACAAGAGACCCAGTACTTC. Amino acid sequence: CASSKAAQETQYF.

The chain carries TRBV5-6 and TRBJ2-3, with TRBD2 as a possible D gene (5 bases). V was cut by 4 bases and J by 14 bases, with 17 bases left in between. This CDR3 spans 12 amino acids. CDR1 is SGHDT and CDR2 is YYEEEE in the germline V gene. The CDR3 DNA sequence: TGTGCCAGCAGCCCCCGGGAAGCGAGGAGGTATTTT. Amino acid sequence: CASSPREARRYF.

The CDR3, as DNA: TGCAGCGTAGCTAAAGCCGTTAAACAAGAGACCCAGTACTTC. The encoded protein is CSVAKAVKQETQYF. V usage is TRBV29-1 and J usage is TRBJ2-5; D remains ambiguous. With 6 bases removed from V and 2 bases from J, the gap between germline ends came to 16 bases. There are 14 residues in the CDR3. CDR1 and CDR2 (germline): SQVTM, ANQGSEA.

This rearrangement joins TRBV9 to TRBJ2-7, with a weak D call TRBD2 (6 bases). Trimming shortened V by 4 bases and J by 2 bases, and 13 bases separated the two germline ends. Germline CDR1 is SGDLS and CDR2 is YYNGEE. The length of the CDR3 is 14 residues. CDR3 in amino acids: CASSTGGTTYEQYF. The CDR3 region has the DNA TGTGCCAGCAGCACCGGGGGTACAACCTACGAGCAGTACTTC.

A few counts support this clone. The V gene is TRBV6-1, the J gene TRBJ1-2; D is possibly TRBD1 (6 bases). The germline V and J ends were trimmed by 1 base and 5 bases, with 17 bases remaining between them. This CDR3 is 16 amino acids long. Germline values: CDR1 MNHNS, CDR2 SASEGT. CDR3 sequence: CASSEGSGATPYGYTF. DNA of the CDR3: TGTGCCAGCAGTGAAGGTTCAGGGGCAACCCCTTATGGCTACACCTTC.

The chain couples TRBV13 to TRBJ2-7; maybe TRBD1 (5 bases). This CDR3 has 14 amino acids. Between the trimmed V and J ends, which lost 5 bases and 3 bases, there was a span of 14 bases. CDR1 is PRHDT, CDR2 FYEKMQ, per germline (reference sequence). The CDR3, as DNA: TGTGCCAGCAGCCGGCAGGGCACCTTCTACGAGCAGTACTTC. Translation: CASSRQGTFYEQYF. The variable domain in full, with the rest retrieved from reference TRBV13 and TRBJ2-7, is AAGVIQSPRHLIKEKRETATLKCYPIPRHDTVYWYQQGPGQDPQFLISFYEKMQSDKGSIPDRFSAQQFSDYHSELNMSSLELGDSALYFCASSRQGTFYEQYFGPGTRLTVT.

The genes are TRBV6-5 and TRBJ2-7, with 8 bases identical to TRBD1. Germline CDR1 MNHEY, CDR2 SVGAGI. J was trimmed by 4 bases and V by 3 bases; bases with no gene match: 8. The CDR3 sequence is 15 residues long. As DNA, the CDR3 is TGTGCCAGCAGTTATACCGCAGGGGGCTCGTACGAGCAGTACTTC. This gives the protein CASSYTAGGSYEQYF.

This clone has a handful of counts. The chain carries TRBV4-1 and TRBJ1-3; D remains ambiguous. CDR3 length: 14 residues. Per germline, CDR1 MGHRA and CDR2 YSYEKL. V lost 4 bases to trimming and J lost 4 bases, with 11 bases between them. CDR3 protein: CASSLAPVGNTIYF. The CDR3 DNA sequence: TGCGCCAGCAGCCTTGCCCCGGTCGGAAACACCATATATTTT.

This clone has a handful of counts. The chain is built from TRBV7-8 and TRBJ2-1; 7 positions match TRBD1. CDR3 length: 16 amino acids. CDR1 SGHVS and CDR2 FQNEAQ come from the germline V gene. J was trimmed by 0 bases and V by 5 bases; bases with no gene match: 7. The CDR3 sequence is CASSTRGKGSYNEQFF. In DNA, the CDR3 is TGTGCCAGCAGCACCAGGGGGAAGGGCTCCTACAATGAGCAGTTCTTC.

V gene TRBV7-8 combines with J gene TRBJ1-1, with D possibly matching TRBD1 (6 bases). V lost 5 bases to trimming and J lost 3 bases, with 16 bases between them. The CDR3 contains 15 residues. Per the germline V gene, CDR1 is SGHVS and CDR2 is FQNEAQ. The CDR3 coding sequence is TGTGCCAGCAGCCATCCAGGGGCAAGAGACACTGAAGCTTTCTTT. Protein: CASSHPGARDTEAFF.

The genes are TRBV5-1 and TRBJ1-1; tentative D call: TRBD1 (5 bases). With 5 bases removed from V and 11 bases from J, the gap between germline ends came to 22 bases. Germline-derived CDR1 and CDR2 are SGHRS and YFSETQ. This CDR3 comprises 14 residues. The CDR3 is CASSTGGEEKVAFF. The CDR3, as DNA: TGCGCCAGCAGTACAGGAGGGGAGGAGAAGGTGGCTTTCTTT.

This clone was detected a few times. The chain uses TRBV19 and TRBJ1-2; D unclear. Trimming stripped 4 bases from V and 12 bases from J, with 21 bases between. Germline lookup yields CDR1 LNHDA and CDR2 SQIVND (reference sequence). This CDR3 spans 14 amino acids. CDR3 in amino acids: CASSSPNPLWAHTF. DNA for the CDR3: TGTGCCAGTAGTAGCCCCAACCCTCTTTGGGCCCACACCTTC.

The CDR3 sequence: CASTPMGGHEQYF. The CDR3 nucleotides read TGTGCCAGCACCCCAATGGGGGGGCACGAGCAGTACTTC. The chain uses TRBV7-2 and TRBJ2-7; tentative D call: TRBD2 (7 bases). Between the trimmed V and J ends, which lost 7 bases and 5 bases, there was a span of 15 bases. This CDR3 spans 13 amino acids. Germline assignment: CDR1 SGHTA and CDR2 FQGNSA.